The clone carrying this T cell receptor beta chain was picked up one time. The germline V gene encodes CDR1 LGHDT and CDR2 YNNKEL (reference sequence). V shed 4 bases and J shed 4 bases, with 5 bases lying between them. The CDR3 is 12 residues long. This sample was included in a study of blood T cell repertoires in COVID-19. Study background: There were acute and convalescent COVID-19 samples, and they came from the United States, Italy and Spain.

In the authors' workflow: The authors estimated nucleated cell counts from reference gene primer amplification. Libraries were prepared by immunoSEQ multiplex PCR; TCRdb keeps only in-frame clonotypes and omits some of them. The DNA gave D and trimming, while V, J and clone size come from that table. The sample includes about 160,000 clones, 85% of them seen just once. Specimen: peripheral blood. The source of this sequence is a human donor with acute or convalescent COVID-19. The donor label of this sample is uncertain. The chain combines TRBV3-1 (or the pseudogene TRBV3-2) with TRBJ2-1; D is perhaps TRBD2 (5 bases). This CDR3 is CASSRLYNEQFF. DNA for the CDR3: TGTGCCAGCAGCCGACTATACAATGAGCAGTTCTTC.